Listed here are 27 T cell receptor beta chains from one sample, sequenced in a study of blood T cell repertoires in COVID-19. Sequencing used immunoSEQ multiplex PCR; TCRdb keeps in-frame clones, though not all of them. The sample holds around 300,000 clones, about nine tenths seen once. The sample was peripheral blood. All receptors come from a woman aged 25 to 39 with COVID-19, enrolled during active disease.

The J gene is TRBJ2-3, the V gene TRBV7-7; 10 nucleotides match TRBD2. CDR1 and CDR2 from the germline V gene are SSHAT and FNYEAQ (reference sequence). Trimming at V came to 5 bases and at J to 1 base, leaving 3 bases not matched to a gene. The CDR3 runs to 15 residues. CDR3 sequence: CASSAGLAGTDTQYF. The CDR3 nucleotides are TGTGCCAGCAGCGCCGGACTAGCGGGCACAGATACGCAGTATTTT.

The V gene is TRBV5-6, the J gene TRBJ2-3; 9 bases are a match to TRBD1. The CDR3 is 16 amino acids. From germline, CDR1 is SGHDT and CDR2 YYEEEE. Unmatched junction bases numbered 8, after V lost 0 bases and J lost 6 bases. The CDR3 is CASSLVLGQGQDTQYF. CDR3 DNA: TGTGCCAGCAGCTTGGTTTTGGGACAGGGCCAGGATACGCAGTATTTT. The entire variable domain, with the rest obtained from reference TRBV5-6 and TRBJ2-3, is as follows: DAGVTQSPTHLIKTRGQQVTLRCSPKSGHDTVSWYQQALGQGPQFIFQYYEEEERQRGNFPDRFSGHQFPNYSSELNVNALLLGDSALYLCASSLVLGQGQDTQYFGPGTRLTVL.

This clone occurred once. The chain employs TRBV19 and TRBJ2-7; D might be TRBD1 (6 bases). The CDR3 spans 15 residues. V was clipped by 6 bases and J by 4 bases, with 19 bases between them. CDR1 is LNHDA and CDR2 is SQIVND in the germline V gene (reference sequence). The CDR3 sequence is CASSVQGQVGYEQYF. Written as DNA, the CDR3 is TGTGCCAGTAGCGTACAGGGACAAGTGGGGTACGAGCAGTACTTC. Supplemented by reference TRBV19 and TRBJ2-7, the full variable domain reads DGGITQSPKYLFRKEGQNVTLSCEQNLNHDAMYWYRQDPGQGLRLIYYSQIVNDFQKGDIAEGYSVSREKKESFPLTVTSAQKNPTAFYLCASSVQGQVGYEQYFGPGTRLTVT.

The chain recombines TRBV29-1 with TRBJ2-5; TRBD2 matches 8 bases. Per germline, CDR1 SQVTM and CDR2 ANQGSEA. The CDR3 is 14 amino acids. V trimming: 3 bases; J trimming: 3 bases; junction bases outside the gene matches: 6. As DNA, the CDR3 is TGCAGCGTTGATGAACTAGCGGTAGAAGAGACCCAGTACTTC. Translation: CSVDELAVEETQYF.

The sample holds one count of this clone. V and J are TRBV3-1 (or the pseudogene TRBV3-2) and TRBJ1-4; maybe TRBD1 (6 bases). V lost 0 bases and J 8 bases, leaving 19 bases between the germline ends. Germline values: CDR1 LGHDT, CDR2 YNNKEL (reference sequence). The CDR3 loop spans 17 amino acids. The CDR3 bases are TGTGCCAGCAGCCAAGATGCGTGGGGCAGGGGTGGGGAAAAACTGTTTTTT. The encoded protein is CASSQDAWGRGGEKLFF.

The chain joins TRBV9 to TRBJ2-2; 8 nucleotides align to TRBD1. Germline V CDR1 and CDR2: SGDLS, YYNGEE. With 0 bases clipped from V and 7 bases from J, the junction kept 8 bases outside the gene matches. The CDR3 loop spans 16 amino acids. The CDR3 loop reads CASSVAAGGYNGELFF. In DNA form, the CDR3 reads TGTGCCAGCAGCGTAGCCGCAGGGGGCTACAACGGGGAGCTGTTTTTT.

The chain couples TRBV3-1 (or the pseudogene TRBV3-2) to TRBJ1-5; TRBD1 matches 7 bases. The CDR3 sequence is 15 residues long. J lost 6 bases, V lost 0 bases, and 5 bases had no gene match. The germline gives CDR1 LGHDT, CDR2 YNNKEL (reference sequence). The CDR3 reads CASSQDVAGGQPQHF. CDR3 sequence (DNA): TGTGCCAGCAGCCAAGATGTGGCAGGGGGTCAGCCCCAGCATTTT.

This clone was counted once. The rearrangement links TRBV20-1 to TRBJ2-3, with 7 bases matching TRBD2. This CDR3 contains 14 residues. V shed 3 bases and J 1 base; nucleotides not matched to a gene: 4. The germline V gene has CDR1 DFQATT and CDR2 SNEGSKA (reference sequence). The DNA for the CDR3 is TGCAGTGCTAGTTGGCTAGCGGGCACAGATACGCAGTATTTT. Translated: CSASWLAGTDTQYF.

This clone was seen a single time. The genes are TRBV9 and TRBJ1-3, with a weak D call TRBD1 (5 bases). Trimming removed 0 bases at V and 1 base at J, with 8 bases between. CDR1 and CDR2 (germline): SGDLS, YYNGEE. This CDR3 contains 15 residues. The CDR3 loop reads CASSVDGGSGNTIYF. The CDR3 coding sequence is TGTGCCAGCAGCGTAGATGGGGGGTCTGGAAACACCATATATTTT.

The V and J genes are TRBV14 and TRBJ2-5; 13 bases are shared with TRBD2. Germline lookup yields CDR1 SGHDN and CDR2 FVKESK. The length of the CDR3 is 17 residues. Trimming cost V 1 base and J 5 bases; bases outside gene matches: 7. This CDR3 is CASSQGRLAGGEETQYF. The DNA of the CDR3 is TGTGCCAGCAGCCAAGGGAGACTAGCGGGAGGAGAGGAGACCCAGTACTTC.

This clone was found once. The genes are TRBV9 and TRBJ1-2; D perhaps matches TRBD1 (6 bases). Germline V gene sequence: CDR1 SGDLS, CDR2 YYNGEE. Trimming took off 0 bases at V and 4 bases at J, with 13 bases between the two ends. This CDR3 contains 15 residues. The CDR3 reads CASSVGRGEGYGYTF. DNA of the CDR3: TGTGCCAGCAGCGTAGGCAGGGGAGAGGGCTATGGCTACACCTTC.

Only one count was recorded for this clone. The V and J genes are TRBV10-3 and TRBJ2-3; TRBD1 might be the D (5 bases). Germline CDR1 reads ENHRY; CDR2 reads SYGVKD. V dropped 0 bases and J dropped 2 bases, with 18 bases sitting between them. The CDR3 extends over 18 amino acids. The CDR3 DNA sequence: TGTGCCATCAGTGAGTCGGGAAAGGGGCATAACTACACAGATACGCAGTATTTT. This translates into CAISESGKGHNYTDTQYF.

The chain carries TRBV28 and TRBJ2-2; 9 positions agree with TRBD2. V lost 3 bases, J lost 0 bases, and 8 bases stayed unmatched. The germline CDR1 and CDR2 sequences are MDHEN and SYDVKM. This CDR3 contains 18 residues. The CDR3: CASSLALLAGPNTGELFF. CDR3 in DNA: TGTGCCAGCAGTTTGGCACTGCTAGCGGGACCGAACACCGGGGAGCTGTTTTTT. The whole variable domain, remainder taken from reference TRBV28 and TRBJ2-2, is DVKVTQSSRYLVKRTGEKVFLECVQDMDHENMFWYRQDPGLGLRLIYFSYDVKMKEKGDIPEGYSVSREKKERFSLILESASTNQTSMYLCASSLALLAGPNTGELFFGEGSRLTVL.

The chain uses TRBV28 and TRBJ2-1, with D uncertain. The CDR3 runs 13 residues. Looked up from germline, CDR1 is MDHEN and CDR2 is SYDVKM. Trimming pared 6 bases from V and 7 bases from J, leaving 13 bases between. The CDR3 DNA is TGTGCCAGCAGATACGACTTGCGGAATGAGCAGTTCTTC. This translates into CASRYDLRNEQFF.

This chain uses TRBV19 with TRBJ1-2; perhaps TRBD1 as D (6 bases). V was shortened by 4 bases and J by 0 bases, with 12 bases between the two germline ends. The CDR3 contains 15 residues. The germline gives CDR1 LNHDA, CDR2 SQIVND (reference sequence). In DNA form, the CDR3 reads TGTGCCAGTAGTAAAGGGACACCTGCTAACTATGGCTACACCTTC. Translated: CASSKGTPANYGYTF.

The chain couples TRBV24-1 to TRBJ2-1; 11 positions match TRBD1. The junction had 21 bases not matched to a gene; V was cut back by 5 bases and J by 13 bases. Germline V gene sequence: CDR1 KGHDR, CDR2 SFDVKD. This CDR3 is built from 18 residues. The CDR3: CATSAPTPGTGGGQPQFF. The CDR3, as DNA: TGTGCCACCAGTGCCCCCACTCCTGGGACAGGGGGAGGACAACCCCAGTTCTTC.

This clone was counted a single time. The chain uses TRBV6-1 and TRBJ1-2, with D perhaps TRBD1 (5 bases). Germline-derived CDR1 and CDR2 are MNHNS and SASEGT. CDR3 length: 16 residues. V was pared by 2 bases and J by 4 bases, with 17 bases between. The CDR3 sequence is CASSESVGGVVYGYTF. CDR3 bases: TGTGCCAGCAGTGAATCAGTTGGGGGGGTCGTCTATGGCTACACCTTC.

This CDR3 reads CAISEDNSRGPQHF. CDR3 nucleotide sequence: TGTGCCATCAGTGAAGACAACTCCAGGGGGCCCCAGCATTTT. The gene calls are TRBV10-3 and TRBJ1-5, with D possibly matching TRBD1 (6 bases). The germline V gene has CDR1 ENHRY and CDR2 SYGVKD. Trimming stripped 3 bases from V and 9 bases from J, with 15 bases between. The CDR3 covers 14 residues.

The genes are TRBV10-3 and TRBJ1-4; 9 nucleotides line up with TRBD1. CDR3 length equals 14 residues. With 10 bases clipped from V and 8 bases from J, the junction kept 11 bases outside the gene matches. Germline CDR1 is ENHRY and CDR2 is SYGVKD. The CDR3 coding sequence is TGTGCCAGACCTTACAGGGGGCGCCAGGAAAAACTGTTTTTT. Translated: CARPYRGRQEKLFF.

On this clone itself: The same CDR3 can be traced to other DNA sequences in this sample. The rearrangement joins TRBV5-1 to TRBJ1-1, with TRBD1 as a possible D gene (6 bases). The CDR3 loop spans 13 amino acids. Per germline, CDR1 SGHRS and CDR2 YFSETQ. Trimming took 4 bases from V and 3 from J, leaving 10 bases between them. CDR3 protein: CASSMTGDTEAFF. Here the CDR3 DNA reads TGCGCCAGCAGCATGACAGGAGACACTGAAGCTTTCTTT.

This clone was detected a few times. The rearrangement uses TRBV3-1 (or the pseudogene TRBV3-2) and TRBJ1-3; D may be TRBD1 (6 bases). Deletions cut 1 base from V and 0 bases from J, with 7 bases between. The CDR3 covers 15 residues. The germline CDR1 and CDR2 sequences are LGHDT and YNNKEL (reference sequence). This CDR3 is CASSQAGASGNTIYF. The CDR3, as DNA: TGTGCCAGCAGCCAAGCAGGGGCCTCTGGAAACACCATATATTTT.

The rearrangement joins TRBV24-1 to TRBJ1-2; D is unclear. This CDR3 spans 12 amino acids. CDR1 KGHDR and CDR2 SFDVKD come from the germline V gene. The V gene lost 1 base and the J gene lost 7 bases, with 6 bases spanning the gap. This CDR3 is CATSDFISGYTF. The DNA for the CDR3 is TGTGCCACCAGTGATTTCATCAGTGGCTACACCTTC.

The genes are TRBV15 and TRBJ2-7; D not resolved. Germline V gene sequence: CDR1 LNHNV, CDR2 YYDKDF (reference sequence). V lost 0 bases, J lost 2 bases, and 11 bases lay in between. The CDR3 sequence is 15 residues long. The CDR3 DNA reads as TGTGCCACCAGCAGAGAAGGCAGCGACCCCTACGAGCAGTACTTC. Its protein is CATSREGSDPYEQYF.

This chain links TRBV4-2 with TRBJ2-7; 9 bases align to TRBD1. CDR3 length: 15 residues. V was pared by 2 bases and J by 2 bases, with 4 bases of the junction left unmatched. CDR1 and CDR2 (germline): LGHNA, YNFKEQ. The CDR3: CASSQRTGAPYEQYF. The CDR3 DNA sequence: TGTGCCAGCAGCCAAAGGACAGGGGCCCCCTACGAGCAGTACTTC.

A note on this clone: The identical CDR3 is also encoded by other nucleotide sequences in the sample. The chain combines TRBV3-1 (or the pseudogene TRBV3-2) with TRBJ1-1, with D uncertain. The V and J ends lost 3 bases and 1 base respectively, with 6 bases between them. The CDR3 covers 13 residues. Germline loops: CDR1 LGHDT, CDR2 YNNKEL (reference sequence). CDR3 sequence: CASSQGGNTEAFF. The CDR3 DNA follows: TGTGCCAGCAGCCAGGGAGGGAACACTGAAGCTTTCTTT.

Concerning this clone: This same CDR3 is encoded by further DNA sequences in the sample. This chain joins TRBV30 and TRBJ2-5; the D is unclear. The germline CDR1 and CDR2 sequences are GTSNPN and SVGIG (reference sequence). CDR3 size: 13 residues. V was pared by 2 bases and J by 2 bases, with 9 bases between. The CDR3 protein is CAWSSGLQETQYF. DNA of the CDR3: TGTGCCTGGAGTAGTGGCCTGCAAGAGACCCAGTACTTC.

The CDR3, as DNA: TGTGCCAGCAGCTTGCAGGGGCTCAACGGGGAGCTGTTTTTT. This translates into CASSLQGLNGELFF. The gene calls are TRBV5-4 and TRBJ2-2, with D perhaps matching TRBD1 (6 bases). V lost 1 base, J lost 7 bases, and 11 bases lay in between. Germline V gene sequence: CDR1 SGHNT, CDR2 YYREEE (reference sequence). This CDR3 is built from 14 residues.